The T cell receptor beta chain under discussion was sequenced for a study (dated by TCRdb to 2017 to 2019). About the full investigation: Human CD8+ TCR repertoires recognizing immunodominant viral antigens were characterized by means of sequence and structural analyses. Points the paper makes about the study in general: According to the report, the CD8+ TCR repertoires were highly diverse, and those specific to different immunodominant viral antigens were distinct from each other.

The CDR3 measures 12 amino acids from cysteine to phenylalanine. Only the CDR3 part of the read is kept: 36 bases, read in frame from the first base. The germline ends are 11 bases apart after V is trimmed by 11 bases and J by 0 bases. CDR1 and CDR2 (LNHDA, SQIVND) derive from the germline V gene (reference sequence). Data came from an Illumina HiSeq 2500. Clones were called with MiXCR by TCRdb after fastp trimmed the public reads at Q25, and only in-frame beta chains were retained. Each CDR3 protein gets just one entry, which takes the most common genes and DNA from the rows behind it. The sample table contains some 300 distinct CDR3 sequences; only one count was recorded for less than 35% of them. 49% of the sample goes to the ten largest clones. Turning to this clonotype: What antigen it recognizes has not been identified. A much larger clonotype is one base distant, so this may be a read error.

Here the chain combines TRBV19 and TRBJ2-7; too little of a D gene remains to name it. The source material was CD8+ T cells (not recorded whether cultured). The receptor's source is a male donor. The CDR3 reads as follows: CASEASSYEQYF. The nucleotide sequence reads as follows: TGTGCCTCAGAAGCGAGCTCCTACGAGCAGTACTTC.